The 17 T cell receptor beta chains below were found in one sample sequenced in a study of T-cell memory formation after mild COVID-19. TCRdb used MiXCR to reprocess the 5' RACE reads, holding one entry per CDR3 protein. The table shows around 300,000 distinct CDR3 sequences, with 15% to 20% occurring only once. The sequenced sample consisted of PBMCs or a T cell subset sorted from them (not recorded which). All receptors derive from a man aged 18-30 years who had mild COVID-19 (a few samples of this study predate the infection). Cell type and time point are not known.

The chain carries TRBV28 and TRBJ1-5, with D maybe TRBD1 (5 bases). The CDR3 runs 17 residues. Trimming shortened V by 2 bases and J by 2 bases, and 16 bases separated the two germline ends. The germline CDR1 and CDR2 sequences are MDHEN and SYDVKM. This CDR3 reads CASSLSRMGVGNQPQHF. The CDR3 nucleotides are TGTGCCAGCAGTTTAAGCAGGATGGGGGTGGGCAATCAGCCCCAGCATTTT.

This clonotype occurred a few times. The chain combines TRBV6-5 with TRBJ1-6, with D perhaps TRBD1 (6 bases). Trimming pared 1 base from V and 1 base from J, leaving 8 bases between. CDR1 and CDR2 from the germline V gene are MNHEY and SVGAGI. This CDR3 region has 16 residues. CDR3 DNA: TGTGCCAGCAGTTACTGGCAGGGGTCCTATAATTCACCCCTCCACTTT. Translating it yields CASSYWQGSYNSPLHF.

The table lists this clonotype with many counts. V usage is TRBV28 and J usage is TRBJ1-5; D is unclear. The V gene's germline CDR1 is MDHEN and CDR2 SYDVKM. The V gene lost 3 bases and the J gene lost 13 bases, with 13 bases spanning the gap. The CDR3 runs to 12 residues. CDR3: CASSFRSPQQHF. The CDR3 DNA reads TGTGCCAGCAGTTTCCGGTCCCCCCAGCAGCATTTT.

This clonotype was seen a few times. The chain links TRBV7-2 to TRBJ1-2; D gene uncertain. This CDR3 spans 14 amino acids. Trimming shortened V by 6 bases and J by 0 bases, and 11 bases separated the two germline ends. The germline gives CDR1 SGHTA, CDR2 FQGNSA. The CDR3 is CASRILRTNYGYTF. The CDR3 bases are TGTGCCAGCAGGATACTAAGGACTAACTATGGCTACACCTTC.

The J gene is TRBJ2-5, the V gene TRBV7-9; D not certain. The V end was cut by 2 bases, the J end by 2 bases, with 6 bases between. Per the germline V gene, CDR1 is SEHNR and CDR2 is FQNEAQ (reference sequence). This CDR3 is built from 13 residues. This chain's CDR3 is CASSLPQQETQYF. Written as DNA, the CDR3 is TGTGCCAGCAGCTTACCCCAGCAAGAGACCCAGTACTTC.

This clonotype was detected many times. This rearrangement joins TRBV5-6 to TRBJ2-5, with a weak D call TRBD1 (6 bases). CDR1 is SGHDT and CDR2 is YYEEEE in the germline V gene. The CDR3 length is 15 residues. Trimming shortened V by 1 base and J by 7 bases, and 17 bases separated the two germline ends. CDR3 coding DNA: TGTGCCAGCAGCTTGTGGGGGCGCGGGTTCGGGACCCAGTACTTC. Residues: CASSLWGRGFGTQYF.

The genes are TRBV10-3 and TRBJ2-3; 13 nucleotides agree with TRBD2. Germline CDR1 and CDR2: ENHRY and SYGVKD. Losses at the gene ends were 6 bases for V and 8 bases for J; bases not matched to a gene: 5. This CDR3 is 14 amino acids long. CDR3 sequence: CAISQGLAGSTQYF. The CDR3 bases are TGTGCCATCAGCCAGGGACTAGCGGGGAGTACGCAGTATTTT.

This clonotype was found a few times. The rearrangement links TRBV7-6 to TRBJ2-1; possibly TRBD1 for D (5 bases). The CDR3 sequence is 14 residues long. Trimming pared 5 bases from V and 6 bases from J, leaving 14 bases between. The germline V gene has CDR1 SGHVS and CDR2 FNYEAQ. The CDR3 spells CASSGPRQTNEQFF. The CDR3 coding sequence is TGTGCCAGCAGCGGCCCCCGACAGACCAATGAGCAGTTCTTC.

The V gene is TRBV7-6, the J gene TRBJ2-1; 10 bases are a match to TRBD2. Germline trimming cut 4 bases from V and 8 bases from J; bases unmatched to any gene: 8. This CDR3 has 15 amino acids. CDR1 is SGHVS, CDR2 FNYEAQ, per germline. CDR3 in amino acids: CASSSRTSGTDEQFF. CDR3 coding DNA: TGTGCCAGCAGCTCGAGAACTAGCGGGACCGATGAGCAGTTCTTC.

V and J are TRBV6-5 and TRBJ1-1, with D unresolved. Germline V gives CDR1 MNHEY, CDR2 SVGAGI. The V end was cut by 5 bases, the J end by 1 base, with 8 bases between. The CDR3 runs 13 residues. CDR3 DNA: TGTGCCAGCAGTGTTACATGGAACACTGAAGCTTTCTTT. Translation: CASSVTWNTEAFF.

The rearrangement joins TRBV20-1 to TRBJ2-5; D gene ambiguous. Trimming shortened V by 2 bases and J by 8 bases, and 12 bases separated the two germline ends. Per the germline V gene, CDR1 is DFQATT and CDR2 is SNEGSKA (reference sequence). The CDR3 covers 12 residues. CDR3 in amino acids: CSARRAYGTQYF. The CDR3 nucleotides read TGCAGTGCTAGACGGGCATATGGAACCCAGTACTTC.

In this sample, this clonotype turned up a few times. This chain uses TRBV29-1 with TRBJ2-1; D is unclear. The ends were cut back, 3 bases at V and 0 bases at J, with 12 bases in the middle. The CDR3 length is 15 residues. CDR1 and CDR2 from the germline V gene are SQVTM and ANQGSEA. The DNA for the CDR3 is TGCAGCGTTGATCGTGCTACAACCTCCTACAATGAGCAGTTCTTC. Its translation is CSVDRATTSYNEQFF.

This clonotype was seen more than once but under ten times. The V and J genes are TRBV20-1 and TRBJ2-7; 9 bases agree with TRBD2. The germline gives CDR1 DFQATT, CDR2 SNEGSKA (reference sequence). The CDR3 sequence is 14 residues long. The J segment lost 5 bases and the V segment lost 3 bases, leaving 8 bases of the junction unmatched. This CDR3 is CSARASGGLNEQYV. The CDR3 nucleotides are TGCAGTGCTAGGGCAAGCGGGGGGCTGAACGAGCAGTACGTC.

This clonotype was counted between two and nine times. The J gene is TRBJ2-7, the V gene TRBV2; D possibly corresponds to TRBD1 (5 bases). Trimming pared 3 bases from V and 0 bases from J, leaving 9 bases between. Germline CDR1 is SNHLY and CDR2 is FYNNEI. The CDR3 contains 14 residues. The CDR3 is CASSDQGSSYEQYF. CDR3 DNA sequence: TGTGCCAGCAGTGATCAGGGATCCTCCTACGAGCAGTACTTC.

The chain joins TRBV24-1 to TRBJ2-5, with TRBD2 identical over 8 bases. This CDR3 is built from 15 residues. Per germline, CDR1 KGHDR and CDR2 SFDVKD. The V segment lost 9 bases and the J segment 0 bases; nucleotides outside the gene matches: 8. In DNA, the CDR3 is TGTGCCACCGAGATGAGTAGCGGGGACCAAGAGACCCAGTACTTC. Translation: CATEMSSGDQETQYF.

The CDR3: CASSAGLINPYTF. The DNA of the CDR3 is TGCGCCAGCAGCGCGGGCCTGATAAACCCCTACACCTTC. This chain joins TRBV5-1 and TRBJ1-2; D uncertain. The CDR3 length is 13 residues. Germline lookup yields CDR1 SGHRS and CDR2 YFSETQ. V was clipped by 4 bases and J by 10 bases, with 17 bases between them.

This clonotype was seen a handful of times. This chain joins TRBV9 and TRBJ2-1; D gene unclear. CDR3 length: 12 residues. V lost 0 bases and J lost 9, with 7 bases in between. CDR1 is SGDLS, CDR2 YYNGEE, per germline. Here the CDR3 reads CASSVGGIEQFF. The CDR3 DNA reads TGTGCCAGCAGCGTAGGGGGAATTGAGCAGTTCTTC.